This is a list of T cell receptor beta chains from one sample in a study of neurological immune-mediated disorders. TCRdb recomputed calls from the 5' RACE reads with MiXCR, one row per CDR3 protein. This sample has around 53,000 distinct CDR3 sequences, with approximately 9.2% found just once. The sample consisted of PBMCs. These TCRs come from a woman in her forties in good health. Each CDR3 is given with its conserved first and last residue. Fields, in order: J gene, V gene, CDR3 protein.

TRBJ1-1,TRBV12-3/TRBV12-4,CASSGGFEAFF
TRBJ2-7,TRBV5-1,CASSPGQGASYEQYF
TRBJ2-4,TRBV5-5,CASSSSGGGKNIQYF
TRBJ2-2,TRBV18,CASSPPGQGNAGELFF
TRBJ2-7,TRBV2,CASTNGGGGDEQYF
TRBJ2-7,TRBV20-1,CSASPLSAQFGEQYF
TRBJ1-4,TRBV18,CASSFAQGGEKLFF
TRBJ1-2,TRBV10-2,CASSNRDSGGGYTF
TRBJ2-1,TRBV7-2,CASTQREGGYNEQFF
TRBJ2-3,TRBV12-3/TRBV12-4,CASSLGPWDTQYF
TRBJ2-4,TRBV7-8,CASTRIKRGENIQYF
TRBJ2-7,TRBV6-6,CASRVRQGSYEQYF
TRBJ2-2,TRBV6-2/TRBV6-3,CASRDLGLAANTGELFF
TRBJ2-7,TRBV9,CASSVRDGEYEQYF
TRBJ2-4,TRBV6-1,CASSEVRGAKNIQYF
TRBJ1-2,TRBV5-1,CASSFRTGAAYGYTF
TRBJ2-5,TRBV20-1,CSARDPRGLQETQYF
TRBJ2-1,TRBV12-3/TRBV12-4,CASSTGTRYNEQFF
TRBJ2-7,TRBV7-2,CASSSLSYEQYF
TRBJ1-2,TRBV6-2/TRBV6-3,CASTDPWQGSYYGYTF
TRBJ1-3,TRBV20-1,CSALDRGSGNTIYF
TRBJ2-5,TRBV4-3,CASSQDQSFPHQYF
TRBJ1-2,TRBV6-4,CASSEKFSGQGDYGYTF
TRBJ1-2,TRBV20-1,CSAPGQGALSYGYTF
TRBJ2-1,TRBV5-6,CASRPGGSLVDEQFF
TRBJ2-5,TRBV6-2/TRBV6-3,CASRLQALIQETQYF
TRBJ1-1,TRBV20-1,CSAQSYRGGTEAFF
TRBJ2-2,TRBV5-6,CASSSIQASGGAGELFF
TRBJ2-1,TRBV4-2,CASSQAPGDEQFF
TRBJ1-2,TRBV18,CASSPVTGAAYGYTF
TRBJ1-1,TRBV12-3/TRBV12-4,CASSVGTGAWTEAFF
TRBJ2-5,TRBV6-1,CASREETQYF
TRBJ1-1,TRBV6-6,CASSLGQGKTEAFF
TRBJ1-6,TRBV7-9,CASSFSGYNSPLHF
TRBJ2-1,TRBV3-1,CASSQGGTGVNEQFF
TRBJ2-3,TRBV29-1,CSVRDYRTPTDTQYF
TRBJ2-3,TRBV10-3,CAISESPRSGGILPTDTQYF
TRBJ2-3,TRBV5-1,CASSLMSGGATDTQYF
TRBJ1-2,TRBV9,CASSIGTGGNYGYTF
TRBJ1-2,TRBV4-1,CASSQDRYTTGMGGYTF
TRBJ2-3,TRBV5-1,CASSPSTSGGADTQYF